This TCR beta chain is drawn from a study of cytomegalovirus exposure and HLA in healthy donors. About the research overall: About 180 million T cells yielded roughly 120 million unique TCR beta sequences in earlier analysis. Of all 400 or so donors who were genotyped, roughly 83% belonged to the Caucasian-associated ancestry cluster.

Study-level results: Most subjects' HLA-A and HLA-B alleles were reportedly predicted from TCR beta sequences.

PCR amplification relied on 60 Vbeta primers (plus 13 Jbeta primers). Assay used: immunoSEQ multiplex PCR; TCRdb lists only in-frame clones, some missing. The data contain over 150,000 clones, less than 90% of them seen just once; the ten biggest clones take up roughly 0.23%. This CDR3 region has 15 residues. J was trimmed by 6 bases and V by 4 bases; bases with no gene match: 6. Looked up from germline, CDR1 is ENHRY and CDR2 is SYGVKD. The sample holds a few counts of this clone. Its antigen is not identified. Source material: PBMCs. The TCR comes from a girl less than two years old in good health and CMV-seronegative. The rearrangement uses TRBV10-3 and TRBJ2-2, with 9 positions matching TRBD2. CDR3 nucleotide sequence: TGTGCCATCAGTGGGGACGGCGGGGGGGCCGGGGAGCTGTTTTTT. Its protein product is CAISGDGGGAGELFF.